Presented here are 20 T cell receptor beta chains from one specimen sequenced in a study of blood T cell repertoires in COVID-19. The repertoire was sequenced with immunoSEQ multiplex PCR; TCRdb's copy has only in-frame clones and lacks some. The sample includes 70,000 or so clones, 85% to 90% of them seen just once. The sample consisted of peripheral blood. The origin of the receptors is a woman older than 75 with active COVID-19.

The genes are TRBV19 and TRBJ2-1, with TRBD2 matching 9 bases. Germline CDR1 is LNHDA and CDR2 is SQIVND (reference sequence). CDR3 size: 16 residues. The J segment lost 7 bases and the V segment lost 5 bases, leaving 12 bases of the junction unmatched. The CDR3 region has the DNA TGTGCCAGTAGTTTCGGCGGGAGGGCCGGGAGGAATGAGCAGTTCTTC. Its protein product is CASSFGGRAGRNEQFF.

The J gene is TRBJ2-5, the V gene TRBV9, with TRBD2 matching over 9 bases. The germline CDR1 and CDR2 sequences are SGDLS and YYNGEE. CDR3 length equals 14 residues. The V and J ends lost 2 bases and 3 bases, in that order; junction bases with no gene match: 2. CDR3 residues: CASSVSGREETQYF. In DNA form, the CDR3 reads TGTGCCAGCAGCGTTAGCGGGAGAGAAGAGACCCAGTACTTC.

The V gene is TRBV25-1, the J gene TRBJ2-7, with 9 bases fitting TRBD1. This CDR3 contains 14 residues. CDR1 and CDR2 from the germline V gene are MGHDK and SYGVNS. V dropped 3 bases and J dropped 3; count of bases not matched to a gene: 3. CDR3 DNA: TGTGCCAGCAGTGAGGGACAGGGAAACTACGAGCAGTACTTC. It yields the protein CASSEGQGNYEQYF.

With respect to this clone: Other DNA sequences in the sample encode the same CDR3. DNA for the CDR3: TGTGCCAGCAGCGGGACTAGCCGCAATGAGCAGTTCTTC. Translating gives CASSGTSRNEQFF. The chain recombines TRBV9 with TRBJ2-1; 8 nucleotides line up with TRBD2. There are 13 residues in the CDR3. V was clipped by 3 bases and J by 6 bases; unmatched bases: 2. The germline CDR1 and CDR2 sequences are SGDLS and YYNGEE. The full variable domain, in which reference TRBV9 and TRBJ2-1 provide the parts outside the CDR3, is DSGVTQTPKHLITATGQRVTLRCSPRSGDLSVYWYQQSLDQGLQFLIQYYNGEERAKGNILERFSAQQFPDLHSELNLSSLELGDSALYFCASSGTSRNEQFFGPGTRLTVL.

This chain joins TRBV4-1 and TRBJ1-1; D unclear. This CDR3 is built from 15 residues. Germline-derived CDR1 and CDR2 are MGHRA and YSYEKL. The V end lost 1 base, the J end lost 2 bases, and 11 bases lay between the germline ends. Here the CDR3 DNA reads TGCGCCAGCAGCCAAGGCCGGGAGTTCAACACTGAAGCTTTCTTT. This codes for CASSQGREFNTEAFF.

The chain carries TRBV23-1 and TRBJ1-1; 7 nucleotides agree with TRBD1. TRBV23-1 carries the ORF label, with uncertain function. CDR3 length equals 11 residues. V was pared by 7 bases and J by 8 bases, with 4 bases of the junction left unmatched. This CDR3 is CASTSGGEAFF. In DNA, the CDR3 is TGCGCCAGCACCTCAGGGGGGGAAGCTTTCTTT.

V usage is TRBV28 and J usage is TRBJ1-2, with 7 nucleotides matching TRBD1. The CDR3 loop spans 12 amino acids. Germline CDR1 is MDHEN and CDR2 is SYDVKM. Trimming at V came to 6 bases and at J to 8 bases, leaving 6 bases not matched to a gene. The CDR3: CASSQGGLGYTF. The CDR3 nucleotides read TGTGCCAGCAGCCAGGGGGGATTAGGCTACACCTTC.

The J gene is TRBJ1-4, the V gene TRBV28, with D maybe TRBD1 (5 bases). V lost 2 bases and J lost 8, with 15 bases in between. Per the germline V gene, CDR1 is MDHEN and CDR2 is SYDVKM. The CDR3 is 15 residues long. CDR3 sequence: CASSLRAGQREKLFF. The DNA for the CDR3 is TGTGCCAGCAGTTTAAGGGCAGGGCAACGCGAAAAACTGTTTTTT.

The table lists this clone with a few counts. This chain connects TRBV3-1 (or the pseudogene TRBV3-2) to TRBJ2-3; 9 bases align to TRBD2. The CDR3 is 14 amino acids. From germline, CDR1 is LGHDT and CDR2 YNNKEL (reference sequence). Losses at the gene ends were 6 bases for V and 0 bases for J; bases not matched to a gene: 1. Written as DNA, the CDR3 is TGTGCCAGCAGTCTAGCGGGGAGCACAGATACGCAGTATTTT. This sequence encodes CASSLAGSTDTQYF.

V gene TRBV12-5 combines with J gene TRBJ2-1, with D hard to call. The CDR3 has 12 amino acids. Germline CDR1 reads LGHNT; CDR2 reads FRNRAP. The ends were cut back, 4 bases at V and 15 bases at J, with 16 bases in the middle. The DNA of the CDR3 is TGTGCTAGTGGTTCGGATGGTGGCCCGGGGTTCTTC. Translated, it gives CASGSDGGPGFF.

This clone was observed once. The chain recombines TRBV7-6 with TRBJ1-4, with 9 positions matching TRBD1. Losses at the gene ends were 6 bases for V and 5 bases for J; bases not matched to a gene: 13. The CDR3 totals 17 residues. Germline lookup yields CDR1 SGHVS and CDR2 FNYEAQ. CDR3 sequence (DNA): TGTGCCAGCAGACCTAACCCCGGGACAGGGTCAAATGAAAAACTGTTTTTT. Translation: CASRPNPGTGSNEKLFF.

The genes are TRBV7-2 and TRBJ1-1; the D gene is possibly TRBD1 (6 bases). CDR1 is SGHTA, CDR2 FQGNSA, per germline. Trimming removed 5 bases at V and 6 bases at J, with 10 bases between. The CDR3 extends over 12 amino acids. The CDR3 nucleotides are TGTGCCAGCAGCCTGGACAGAGCTGAAGCTTTCTTT. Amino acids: CASSLDRAEAFF.

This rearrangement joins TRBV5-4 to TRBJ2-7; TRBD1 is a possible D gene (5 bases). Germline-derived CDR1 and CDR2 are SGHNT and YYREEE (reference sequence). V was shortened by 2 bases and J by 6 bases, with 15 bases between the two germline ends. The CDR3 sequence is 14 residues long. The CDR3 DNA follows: TGTGCCAGCAGCTTTAGCATGGGGCCTGGCGAGCAGTACTTC. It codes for CASSFSMGPGEQYF. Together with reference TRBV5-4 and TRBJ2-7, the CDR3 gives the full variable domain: ETGVTQSPTHLIKTRGQQVTLRCSSQSGHNTVSWYQQALGQGPQFIFQYYREEENGRGNFPPRFSGLQFPNYSSELNVNALELDDSALYLCASSFSMGPGEQYFGPGTRLTVT.

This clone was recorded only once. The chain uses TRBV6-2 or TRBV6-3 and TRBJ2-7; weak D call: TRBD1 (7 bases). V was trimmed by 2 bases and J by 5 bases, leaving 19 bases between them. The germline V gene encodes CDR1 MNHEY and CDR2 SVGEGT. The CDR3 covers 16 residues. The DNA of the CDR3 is TGTGCCAGCAGTTACCCGTCCGGCAGGGGGGACCACGAGCAGTACTTC. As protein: CASSYPSGRGDHEQYF.

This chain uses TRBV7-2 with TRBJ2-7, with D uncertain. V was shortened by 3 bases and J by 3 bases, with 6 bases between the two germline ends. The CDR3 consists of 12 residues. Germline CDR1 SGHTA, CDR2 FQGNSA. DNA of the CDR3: TGTGCCAGCAGCTTCCCCTTCTACGAGCAGTACTTC. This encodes CASSFPFYEQYF.

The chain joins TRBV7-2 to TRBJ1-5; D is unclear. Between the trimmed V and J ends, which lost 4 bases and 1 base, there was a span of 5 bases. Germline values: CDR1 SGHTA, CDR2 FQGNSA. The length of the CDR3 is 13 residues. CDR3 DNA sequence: TGTGCCAGCAGCTCGAGAAGCAATCAGCCCCAGCATTTT. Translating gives CASSSRSNQPQHF.

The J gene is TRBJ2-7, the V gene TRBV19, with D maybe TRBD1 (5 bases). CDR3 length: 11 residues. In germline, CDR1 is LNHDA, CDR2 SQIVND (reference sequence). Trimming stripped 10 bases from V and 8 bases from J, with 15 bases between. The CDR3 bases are TGTGCCACCGCGCAGCCAGGGAAGCAGTACTTC. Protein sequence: CATAQPGKQYF.

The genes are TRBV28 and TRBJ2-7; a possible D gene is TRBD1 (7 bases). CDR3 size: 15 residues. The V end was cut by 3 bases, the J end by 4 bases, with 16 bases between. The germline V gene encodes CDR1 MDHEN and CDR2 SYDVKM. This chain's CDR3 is CASSLEGQRIYEQYF. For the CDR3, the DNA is TGTGCCAGCAGTTTGGAGGGACAGAGAATATACGAGCAGTACTTC.

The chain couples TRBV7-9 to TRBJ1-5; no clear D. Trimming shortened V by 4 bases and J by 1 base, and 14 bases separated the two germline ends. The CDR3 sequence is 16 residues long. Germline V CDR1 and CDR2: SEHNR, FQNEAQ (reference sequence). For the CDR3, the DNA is TGTGCCAGCAGCTCCGGTTCCCTTTCGAGCAATCAGCCCCAGCATTTT. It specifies CASSSGSLSSNQPQHF.

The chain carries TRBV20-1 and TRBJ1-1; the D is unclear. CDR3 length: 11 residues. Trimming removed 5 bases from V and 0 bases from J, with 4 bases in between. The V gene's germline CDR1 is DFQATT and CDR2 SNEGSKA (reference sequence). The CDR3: CSASLNTEAFF. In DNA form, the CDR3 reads TGCAGTGCTTCTCTGAACACTGAAGCTTTCTTT.